This TCR beta chain is drawn from a study of metastatic and nonmetastatic thyroid tumors. This clone was seen only a few times. With V trimmed by 6 bases and J by 3 bases, 11 bases remained unmatched. There are 16 residues in the CDR3. Germline CDR1 is DFQATT and CDR2 is SNEGSKA (reference sequence). TCRdb re-called the PCR reads via MiXCR. The sample lists around 45,000 clones, approximately 3% occurring once. Thyroid surgery had not been preceded by any treatment in any patient. Sequenced material: blood. The receptor comes from a female donor with papillary thyroid cancer or a benign thyroid nodule (not recorded which). Some clones in this sample may be carry-over from other donors' samples. The gene calls are TRBV20-1 and TRBJ2-6, with TRBD2 matching 7 bases. CDR3 nucleotide sequence: TGCAGTGCCTCGGTGGGCAGGGACTATGGGGCCAACGTCCTGACTTTC. It is translated as CSASVGRDYGANVLTF.